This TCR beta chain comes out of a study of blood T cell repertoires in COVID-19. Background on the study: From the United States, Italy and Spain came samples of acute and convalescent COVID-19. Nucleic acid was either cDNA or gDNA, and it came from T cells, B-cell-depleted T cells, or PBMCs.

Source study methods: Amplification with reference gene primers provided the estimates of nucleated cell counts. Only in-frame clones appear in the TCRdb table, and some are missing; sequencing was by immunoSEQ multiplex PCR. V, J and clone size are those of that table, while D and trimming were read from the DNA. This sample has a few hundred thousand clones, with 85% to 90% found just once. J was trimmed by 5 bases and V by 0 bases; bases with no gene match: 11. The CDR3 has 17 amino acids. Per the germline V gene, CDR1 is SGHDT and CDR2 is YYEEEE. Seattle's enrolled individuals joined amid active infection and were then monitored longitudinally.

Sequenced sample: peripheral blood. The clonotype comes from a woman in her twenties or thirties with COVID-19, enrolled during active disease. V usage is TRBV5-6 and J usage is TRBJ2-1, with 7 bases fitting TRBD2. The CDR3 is CASSLGFGGRVDNEQFF. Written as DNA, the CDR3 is TGTGCCAGCAGCTTGGGTTTTGGCGGGAGAGTTGACAATGAGCAGTTCTTC.